The rows below give T cell receptor beta chains drawn from one sample of a study of CD8 T cells in ankylosing spondylitis. TCRdb re-called the 5' RACE reads through MiXCR, storing one row per CDR3 protein. Altogether 500,000 to 650,000 distinct CDR3 sequences are present, roughly 5.2% being singletons, with the ten largest covering roughly 3.5%. Material for sequencing was blood, either unsorted or a sorted T cell fraction (not recorded which). These receptors were taken from a male donor with ankylosing spondylitis. The CDR3 runs from the conserved cysteine through the conserved F or W. The order of the fields is clone size, D gene, J gene, V gene, CDR3 protein, CDR3 DNA. The D gene is left open where the match is weak. Not all rows give a size; the values are once, few, many and, for expanded clones, a class.

many	-	TRBJ2-2	TRBV28	CASSWDGTGELFF	TGTGCCAGCAGCTGGGACGGCACCGGGGAGCTGTTTTTT
many	-	TRBJ2-1	TRBV7-9	CASSLVRDSNEQFF	TGTGCCAGCAGCCTTGTTAGGGATTCCAATGAGCAGTTCTTC
-	-	TRBJ2-2	TRBV7-7	CASSLADRVPGSCFF	-
many	TRBD2	TRBJ2-1	TRBV11-2	CASSSRGAYEQFF	TGTGCCAGCTCCTCGCGGGGGGCGTATGAGCAGTTCTTC
many	-	TRBJ1-1	TRBV12-3/TRBV12-4	CASSYTGETEAFF	TGTGCCAGCTCCTATACCGGGGAGACTGAAGCTTTCTTT
-	-	TRBJ2-1	TRBV6-1	CASSQEGILTYNEQFF	TGTGCCAGCAGTCAGGAGGGGATCTTGACTTACAATGAGCAGTTCTTC
many	-	TRBJ1-2	TRBV2	CASRKTVYTF	TGTGCCAGCAGAAAAACCGTCTACACCTTC
many	-	TRBJ1-2	TRBV5-1	CATRGDRNYGYTF	TGCGCCACCCGGGGGGATCGTAACTATGGCTACACCTTC
many	-	TRBJ1-1	TRBV5-1	CASRAGLNTEAFF	TGCGCCAGCAGGGCAGGGTTGAACACTGAAGCTTTCTTT
many	-	TRBJ2-7	TRBV7-8	CASSLQGRQYF	TGTGCCAGCAGCCTACAGGGACGGCAGTACTTC
many	-	TRBJ2-7	TRBV27	CASSLYDGYEQYF	TGTGCCAGCAGTTTATACGACGGCTACGAGCAGTACTTC
many	-	TRBJ1-3	TRBV20-1	CSARVVSGNTIYF	TGCAGTGCTAGAGTTGTCTCTGGAAACACCATATATTTT
few	-	TRBJ2-7	TRBV7-2	CASSLAAGDYEQYF	TGTGCCAGCAGCCTAGCGGCAGGGGACTACGAGCAGTACTTC
-	TRBD1	TRBJ1-1	TRBV20-1	CSARYRGRTEAFF	TGCAGTGCTAGGTACAGGGGGCGCACTGAAGCTTTCTTT
-	-	TRBJ2-7	TRBV7-2	CASSPAWGPSYEQYF	TGTGCCAGCAGCCCCGCCTGGGGTCCCTCCTACGAGCAGTACTTC
many	-	TRBJ1-4	TRBV9	CASSSSAEKLFF	TGTGCCAGCAGCTCATCGGCCGAAAAACTGTTTTTT
many	-	TRBJ1-6	TRBV5-6	CASSLEGRNYNSPLHF	TGTGCCAGCAGCTTGGAGGGACGGAACTATAATTCACCCCTCCACTTT
many	-	TRBJ1-5	TRBV20-1	CSARDFRGRSNQPQHF	TGCAGTGCTAGAGATTTTCGGGGGCGAAGCAATCAGCCCCAGCATTTT
few	-	TRBJ2-3	TRBV18	CASSLNLPTNTDTQYF	TGTGCCAGCTCACTTAACCTGCCCACCAACACAGATACGCAGTATTTT
-	TRBD1	TRBJ2-1	TRBV20-1	CSAPGTDNEQFF	TGCAGTGCGCCTGGGACAGACAATGAGCAGTTCTTC
many	-	TRBJ1-5	TRBV6-2/TRBV6-3	CASARPRGYSNQPQHF	TGTGCCAGCGCCCGCCCCAGGGGTTATAGCAATCAGCCCCAGCATTTT
many	-	TRBJ2-7	TRBV9	CASSVAHRDRPDEQYF	TGTGCCAGCAGCGTAGCCCACCGGGACCGACCTGACGAGCAGTACTTC
many	-	TRBJ1-1	TRBV29-1	CSVCQARSNTEAFF	TGCAGCGTCTGTCAGGCACGCTCGAACACTGAAGCTTTCTTT
many	-	TRBJ2-1	TRBV7-9	CASSLSSSYNEQFF	TGCGCCAGCAGCTTGTCAAGCTCCTACAATGAGCAGTTCTTC
few	-	TRBJ2-5	TRBV28	CASSSRREETQYF	TGTGCCAGCAGTTCGAGGAGGGAAGAGACCCAGTACTTC
-	-	TRBJ2-2	TRBV3-1	CASSQAVAGRIGELFF	TGTGCCAGCAGCCAAGCGGTCGCGGGAAGGATAGGGGAGCTGTTTTTT
many	TRBD2	TRBJ2-1	TRBV20-1	CSARDRLAGGVSYNEQFF	TGCAGTGCTAGAGATCGGCTAGCGGGAGGTGTCTCCTACAATGAGCAGTTCTTC
many	-	TRBJ1-1	TRBV27	CASTFVPGDTEAFF	TGTGCCAGCACTTTCGTGCCCGGGGACACTGAAGCTTTCTTT
many	TRBD1	TRBJ1-1	TRBV5-1	CASSARGSSTEAFF	TGCGCCAGCAGCGCCAGGGGGTCTAGCACTGAAGCTTTCTTT
few	-	TRBJ2-6	TRBV24-1	CATSESGSGANVLTF	TGTGCCACCAGTGAGTCAGGCTCTGGGGCCAACGTCCTGACTTTC
many	-	TRBJ2-5	TRBV4-2	CASSQGARGPGETQYF	TGTGCCAGCAGCCAAGGGGCAAGGGGCCCAGGGGAGACCCAGTACTTC
many	-	TRBJ2-1	TRBV7-2	CASSLIIYNEQFF	TGTGCCAGCAGCTTAATTATCTACAATGAGCAGTTCTTC
many	-	TRBJ2-2	TRBV12-3/TRBV12-4	CASSLPVGTGELFF	TGTGCCAGCAGCCTACCCGTGGGCACCGGGGAGCTGTTTTTT
-	TRBD2	TRBJ2-1	TRBV10-3	CAISESVGLGGNEQFF	TGTGCCATCAGTGAGTCTGTGGGACTGGGAGGGAATGAGCAGTTCTTC
-	-	TRBJ2-3	TRBV7-3	CASSLIGRTGQYF	TGTGCCAGCAGCTTAATTGGACGTACAGGGCAGTATTTT
many	TRBD1	TRBJ2-7	TRBV7-9	CASRDRGNDEQYF	TGTGCCAGCAGGGACAGGGGGAACGACGAGCAGTACTTC
-	TRBD2	TRBJ2-3	TRBV2	CASREGGLEDTQYF	TGTGCCAGCAGGGAAGGGGGACTAGAGGATACGCAGTATTTT
-	-	TRBJ1-1	TRBV11-3	CASSRRGHTEAFF	TGTGCCAGCAGCCGCCGGGGTCACACTGAAGCTTTCTTT
many	TRBD2	TRBJ2-3	TRBV4-2	CASSQDLASGGADTQYF	TGTGCCAGCAGCCAAGATTTGGCTAGCGGGGGGGCAGATACGCAGTATTTT
once	TRBD1	TRBJ2-5	TRBV20-1	CSAGQAPGWVETQYF	TGCAGTGCGGGACAGGCGCCGGGATGGGTGGAGACCCAGTACTTC
few	TRBD2	TRBJ2-5	TRBV7-6	CASGIAGGPGTQYF	TGTGCCAGCGGTATAGCGGGGGGGCCGGGGACCCAGTACTTC
many	TRBD2	TRBJ2-7	TRBV29-1	CSVSLAGMAYEQYF	TGCAGCGTTTCACTAGCGGGGATGGCCTACGAGCAGTACTTC
many	-	TRBJ1-1	TRBV3-1	CASSPSGGLNTEAFF	TGTGCCAGCAGCCCCAGTGGAGGTCTGAACACTGAAGCTTTCTTT
many	-	TRBJ2-5	TRBV7-7	CASSLGTWGLQETQYF	TGTGCTAGCAGCTTAGGGACTTGGGGCCTCCAAGAGACCCAGTACTTC
many	-	TRBJ2-7	TRBV20-1	CSALAASGEQYF	TGCAGTGCTTTAGCGGCGTCGGGGGAGCAGTACTTC
many	-	TRBJ2-1	TRBV10-3	CAISGVARSYNEQFF	TGTGCCATCAGTGGAGTAGCGAGGTCCTACAATGAGCAGTTCTTC
many	TRBD1	TRBJ1-5	TRBV4-3	CASSPTAGQGGQPQHF	TGCGCCAGCAGCCCGACGGCGGGACAGGGCGGCCAGCCCCAGCATTTT
many	-	TRBJ2-5	TRBV18	CASSPPGETQYF	TGTGCCAGCAGTCCCCCGGGGGAGACCCAGTACTTC
few	-	TRBJ2-1	TRBV11-2	CASSLGARNYNEQFF	TGTGCCAGCAGCTTAGGGGCCCGGAACTACAATGAGCAGTTCTTC
-	-	TRBJ2-7	TRBV6-2/TRBV6-3	CASSWTVYEQYF	TGTGCCAGCAGTTGGACAGTCTACGAGCAGTACTTC
-	TRBD2	TRBJ2-1	TRBV7-2	CASSPKGLAGGLSEQFF	TGTGCCAGCAGCCCAAAAGGACTAGCGGGAGGGCTGTCTGAGCAGTTCTTC
-	TRBD2	TRBJ2-7	TRBV20-1	CSATGGAGGPQYF	TGCAGTGCTACGGGGGGAGCGGGAGGCCCCCAGTACTTC